This TCR beta chain was retrieved from a study of T cells after posttransplantation cyclophosphamide. Treatment was busulfan-fludarabine conditioning, a marrow graft, and cyclophosphamide on days +3 and +4. This clone was counted ten times or more. What it recognizes is unknown. TCRdb's copy holds only in-frame clones and misses some; the assay was immunoSEQ multiplex PCR. This sample comprises thousands of clones, none seen once only. General observations from the study: Recipient CMV seropositivity and CMV reactivation strongly tracked TRB clonality.

Germline V gene sequence: CDR1 SGHRS, CDR2 YFSETQ. Trimming stripped 0 bases from V and 3 bases from J, with 9 bases between. The CDR3 totals 14 residues. J is TRBJ2-5 and V is TRBV5-1, with D perhaps matching TRBD1 (5 bases). The sequence was obtained from a male patient in his late teens or twenties who received an allogeneic stem cell transplant from an unrelated donor, was CMV-positive, and had acute and chronic GVHD. Some T cells here may be from the graft donor. The sequencing used PBMCs, collected after allogeneic stem cell transplant with posttransplant cyclophosphamide. The DNA for the CDR3 is TGCGCCAGCAGCTTGGCCCAGGGAAAAGAGACCCAGTACTTC. It translates to CASSLAQGKETQYF.